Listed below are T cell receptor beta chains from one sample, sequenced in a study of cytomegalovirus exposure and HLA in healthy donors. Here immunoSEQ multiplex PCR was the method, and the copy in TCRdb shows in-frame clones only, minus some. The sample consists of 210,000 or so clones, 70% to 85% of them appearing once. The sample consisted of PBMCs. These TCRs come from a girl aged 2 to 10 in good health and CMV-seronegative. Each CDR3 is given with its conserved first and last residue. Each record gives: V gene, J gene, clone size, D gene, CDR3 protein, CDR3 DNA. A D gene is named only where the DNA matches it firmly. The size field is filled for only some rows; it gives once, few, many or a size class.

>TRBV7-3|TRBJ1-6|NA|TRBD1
CASSADRGGSPLHF
TGTGCCAGCAGCGCGGACAGGGGCGGTTCACCCCTCCACTTT
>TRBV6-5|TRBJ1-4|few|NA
CASSLGATNEKLFF
TGTGCCAGCAGTCTGGGCGCAACTAATGAAAAACTGTTTTTT
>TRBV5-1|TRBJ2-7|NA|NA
CASSLAGDQWSYEQYF
TGCGCCAGCAGCTTGGCAGGGGATCAGTGGTCCTACGAGCAGTACTTC
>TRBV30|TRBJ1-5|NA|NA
CAWSPSSDSRNSNQPQHF
TGTGCCTGGAGTCCTTCGTCCGACAGTCGGAATAGCAATCAGCCCCAGCATTTT
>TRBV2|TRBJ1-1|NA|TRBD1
CASAGRQGAKAEAFF
TGTGCCAGCGCAGGACGACAGGGGGCGAAAGCTGAAGCTTTCTTT
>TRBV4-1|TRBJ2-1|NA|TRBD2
CASSQGTSGSDEQFF
TGCGCCAGCAGCCAAGGGACTAGCGGGAGCGATGAGCAGTTCTTC
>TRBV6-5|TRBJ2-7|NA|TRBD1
CASSRGQGGYEQYF
TGTGCCAGCAGTAGGGGACAGGGTGGCTACGAGCAGTACTTC
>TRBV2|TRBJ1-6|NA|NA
CASSEAVGAIRSPLHF
TGTGCCAGCAGTGAAGCGGTGGGAGCGATACGTTCACCCCTCCACTTT
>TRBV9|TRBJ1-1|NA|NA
CASSVGSDTEAFF
TGTGCCAGCAGCGTAGGTAGTGACACTGAAGCTTTCTTT
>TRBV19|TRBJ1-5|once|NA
CASSLRTGGSNQPQHF
TGTGCCAGTAGTCTCCGGACTGGGGGGAGCAATCAGCCCCAGCATTTT